A selection of T cell receptor beta chains follows, all from one sample in a study of vaccination effects on CD4 cells after COVID-19. These receptors lack a known antigen. TCRdb's copy holds only in-frame clones and misses some; the assay was immunoSEQ multiplex PCR. The sample yields roughly 34,000 clones, approximately 70% seen once. Sample: CD4+ T cells from PBMCs cultured without peptide, taken before COVID-19 vaccination. All receptors derive from a human donor who received a COVID-19 vaccine. CDR3s include the opening cysteine and the closing phenylalanine or tryptophan. A D gene is named only where the DNA matches it firmly. Clone size is stated in some rows and not others, as once, few, many or a class when expanded.

V: TRBV18; J: TRBJ2-1; D: .; size: .; CDR3: CASSPEYNEQFF; DNA: TGTGCCAGCTCACCGGAATACAATGAGCAGTTCTTC
V: TRBV6-1; J: TRBJ2-5; D: TRBD1; size: .; CDR3: CASSDRGPRETQYF; DNA: TGTGCCAGCAGTGACAGGGGGCCGAGGGAGACCCAGTACTTC
V: TRBV9; J: TRBJ1-3; D: .; size: once; CDR3: CASSVTSGNTIYF; DNA: TGTGCCAGCAGCGTTACCTCTGGAAACACCATATATTTT
V: TRBV11-3; J: TRBJ2-5; D: TRBD2; size: .; CDR3: CASSLGGLAGTQETQYF; DNA: TGTGCCAGCAGCTTAGGGGGACTAGCGGGAACTCAAGAGACCCAGTACTTC
V: TRBV19; J: TRBJ1-5; D: TRBD1; size: .; CDR3: CASSSTGGARKTIGRPQHF; DNA: TGTGCCAGTAGTAGTACAGGGGGCGCCCGTAAAACAATCGGTCGGCCCCAGCATTTT
V: TRBV7-6; J: TRBJ2-2; D: .; size: .; CDR3: CASSLVESGELFF; DNA: TGTGCCAGCAGCTTAGTGGAGTCCGGGGAGCTGTTTTTT
V: TRBV7-9; J: TRBJ2-7; D: TRBD1; size: .; CDR3: CASSSLPQGALYEQYF; DNA: TGTGCCAGCAGCTCCCTCCCCCAGGGGGCCCTCTACGAGCAGTACTTC
V: TRBV19; J: TRBJ2-5; D: .; size: .; CDR3: CASSTGRGETQYF; DNA: TGTGCCAGTAGTACGGGACGGGGAGAGACCCAGTACTTC
V: TRBV2; J: TRBJ2-5; D: .; size: once; CDR3: CASTYQETQYF; DNA: TGTGCCAGCACCTATCAAGAGACCCAGTACTTC
V: TRBV27; J: TRBJ2-5; D: TRBD1; size: .; CDR3: CASSLQGAVETQYF; DNA: TGTGCCAGCAGTTTACAGGGGGCGGTCGAGACCCAGTACTTC
V: TRBV7-9; J: TRBJ1-4; D: .; size: .; CDR3: CASSLNPNEKLFF; DNA: TGTGCCAGCAGCTTAAATCCCAATGAAAAACTGTTTTTT
V: TRBV3-1/TRBV3-2; J: TRBJ1-5; D: .; size: .; CDR3: CASSGTNNQPQHF; DNA: TGTGCCAGCAGCGGGACAAATAATCAGCCCCAGCATTTT
V: TRBV7-9; J: TRBJ1-2; D: .; size: .; CDR3: CASSLPGYGYTF; DNA: TGTGCCAGCAGCTTACCAGGGTATGGCTACACCTTC
V: TRBV12-3/TRBV12-4; J: TRBJ1-2; D: TRBD1; size: .; CDR3: CASSQGGAYGYTF; DNA: TGTGCCAGCAGTCAAGGGGGCGCCTATGGCTACACCTTC
V: TRBV5-1; J: TRBJ2-3; D: TRBD2; size: .; CDR3: CASSPGTSGVGTDTQYF; DNA: TGCGCCAGCAGCCCGGGGACTAGCGGGGTAGGGACAGATACGCAGTATTTT
V: TRBV12-5; J: TRBJ1-2; D: .; size: .; CDR3: CASGLVTRGSPPSYGYTF; DNA: TGTGCTAGTGGTTTGGTAACCAGGGGTTCCCCTCCTTCCTATGGCTACACCTTC
V: TRBV18; J: TRBJ2-5; D: TRBD2; size: once; CDR3: CASSKTSGHQETQYF; DNA: TGTGCCAGCTCAAAGACTAGCGGGCACCAAGAGACCCAGTACTTC
V: TRBV20-1; J: TRBJ2-7; D: .; size: .; CDR3: CSAPDDYEQYF; DNA: TGCAGTGCCCCCGACGACTACGAGCAGTACTTC
V: TRBV5-5; J: TRBJ1-1; D: .; size: .; CDR3: CASSTPGWGAAEAFF; DNA: TGTGCCAGCAGCACCCCGGGGTGGGGCGCAGCTGAAGCTTTCTTT
V: TRBV10-3; J: TRBJ2-7; D: TRBD1; size: few; CDR3: CAISESQDRGHEQYF; DNA: TGTGCCATCAGTGAGTCACAGGACAGGGGGCACGAGCAGTACTTC
V: TRBV6-4; J: TRBJ2-2; D: TRBD1; size: .; CDR3: CASSGQGDTGELFF; DNA: TGTGCCAGCAGTGGACAGGGCGACACCGGGGAGCTGTTTTTT
V: TRBV6-5; J: TRBJ1-2; D: TRBD1; size: .; CDR3: CASSTRRGQDYGYTF; DNA: TGTGCCAGCAGTACCAGAAGGGGACAGGACTATGGCTACACCTTC
V: TRBV21-1; J: TRBJ1-6; D: .; size: .; CDR3: CASSSHEPVGRKNSPLHF; DNA: TGTGCCAGCAGCTCCCACGAACCTGTCGGCAGGAAGAATTCACCCCTCCACTTT
V: TRBV18; J: TRBJ2-3; D: .; size: .; CDR3: CASSPTRGGIDSTDTQYF; DNA: TGTGCCAGCTCACCTACTCGCGGGGGCATAGATAGCACAGATACGCAGTATTTT
V: TRBV6-1; J: TRBJ2-7; D: TRBD2; size: .; CDR3: CASSEATSGRAGHDF; DNA: TGTGCCAGCAGTGAAGCAACTAGCGGGAGGGCTGGGCATGACTTC
V: TRBV18; J: TRBJ1-6; D: TRBD1; size: .; CDR3: CASSPKDRVGSSPLHF; DNA: TGTGCCAGCTCACCTAAGGACAGGGTGGGGAGTTCACCCCTCCACTTT
V: TRBV10-3; J: TRBJ2-1; D: TRBD2; size: .; CDR3: CAISISGGGRSSYNEQFF; DNA: TGTGCCATCAGTATTAGCGGGGGGGGACGGTCGTCCTACAATGAGCAGTTCTTC
V: TRBV4-1; J: TRBJ1-1; D: TRBD1; size: few; CDR3: CASSHSLRGQGDNTEAFF; DNA: TGCGCCAGCAGCCACTCCCTCCGGGGACAGGGTGATAACACTGAAGCTTTCTTT
V: TRBV5-1; J: TRBJ1-1; D: .; size: .; CDR3: CASSLGQVNTEAFF; DNA: TGCGCCAGCAGCTTGGGACAGGTAAACACTGAAGCTTTCTTT
V: TRBV27; J: TRBJ1-5; D: .; size: few; CDR3: CASSLSGVQPQHF; DNA: TGTGCCAGCAGTTTAAGTGGGGTTCAGCCCCAGCATTTT
V: TRBV6-2/TRBV6-3; J: TRBJ1-2; D: TRBD1; size: .; CDR3: CASSFPGTGVRGYTF; DNA: TGTGCCAGCAGTTTCCCCGGGACAGGGGTGCGTGGCTACACCTTC
V: TRBV6-5; J: TRBJ2-7; D: .; size: .; CDR3: CANPHSAGENYEQYF; DNA: TGTGCCAACCCCCATTCGGCAGGGGAAAACTACGAGCAGTACTTC
V: TRBV27; J: TRBJ2-6; D: .; size: once; CDR3: CASSLAGSRGANVLTF; DNA: TGTGCCAGCAGTTTAGCAGGATCTAGAGGGGCCAACGTCCTGACTTTC
V: TRBV3-1/TRBV3-2; J: TRBJ2-3; D: .; size: .; CDR3: CASSPTWMADTQYF; DNA: TGTGCCAGCAGCCCCACCTGGATGGCAGATACGCAGTATTTT
V: TRBV12-3/TRBV12-4; J: TRBJ2-2; D: .; size: few; CDR3: CASTPQATGELFF; DNA: TGTGCCAGCACCCCCCAGGCCACCGGGGAGCTGTTTTTT
V: TRBV6-5; J: TRBJ2-5; D: TRBD1; size: .; CDR3: CASSYSTGVIETQYF; DNA: TGTGCCAGCAGTTACTCGACAGGGGTAATAGAGACCCAGTACTTC
V: TRBV12-2; J: TRBJ2-1; D: .; size: .; CDR3: CASRCHPVGQWGEQFF; DNA: TGTGCAAGTCGATGTCACCCTGTGGGGCAGTGGGGTGAGCAGTTCTTC
V: TRBV2; J: TRBJ1-5; D: .; size: .; CDR3: CASRQGWDQPQHF; DNA: TGTGCCAGCAGGCAGGGTTGGGATCAGCCCCAGCATTTT
V: TRBV5-4; J: TRBJ1-5; D: .; size: .; CDR3: CASSLGGQSNQPQHF; DNA: TGTGCCAGCAGCTTGGGGGGTCAGAGCAATCAGCCCCAGCATTTT
V: TRBV27; J: TRBJ1-5; D: TRBD1; size: .; CDR3: CASSLRGQGRPQHF; DNA: TGTGCCAGCAGTTTACGGGGACAGGGGAGGCCCCAGCATTTT
V: TRBV29-1; J: TRBJ1-2; D: .; size: .; CDR3: CSVDPQGSTSSYGYTF; DNA: TGCAGCGTTGACCCACAGGGTTCCACTTCCAGCTATGGCTACACCTTC
V: TRBV2; J: TRBJ2-1; D: TRBD2; size: .; CDR3: CASSEYTGTSGNNEQFF; DNA: TGTGCCAGCAGTGAGTACACCGGGACTAGCGGGAACAATGAGCAGTTCTTC